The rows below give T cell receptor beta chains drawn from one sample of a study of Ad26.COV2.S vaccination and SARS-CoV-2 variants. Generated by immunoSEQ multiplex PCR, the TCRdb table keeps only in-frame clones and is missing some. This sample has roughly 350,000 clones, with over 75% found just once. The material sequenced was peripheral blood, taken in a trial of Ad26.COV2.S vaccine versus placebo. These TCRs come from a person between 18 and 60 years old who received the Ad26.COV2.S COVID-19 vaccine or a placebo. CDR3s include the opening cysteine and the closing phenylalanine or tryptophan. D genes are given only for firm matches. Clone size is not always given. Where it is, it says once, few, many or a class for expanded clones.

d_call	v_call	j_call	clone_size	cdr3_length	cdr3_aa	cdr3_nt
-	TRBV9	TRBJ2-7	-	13	CASSGGGAYEQYF	TGTGCCAGCAGCGGCGGAGGCGCCTACGAGCAGTACTTC
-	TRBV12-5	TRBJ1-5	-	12	CASAKLNQPQHF	TGTGCTAGTGCCAAATTAAATCAGCCCCAGCATTTT
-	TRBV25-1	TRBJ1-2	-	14	CASSKQTGRGGYTF	TGTGCCAGCAGTAAACAGACAGGCCGGGGGGGCTACACCTTC
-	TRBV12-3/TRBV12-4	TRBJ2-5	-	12	CASSLGGKTQYF	TGTGCCAGCAGTTTAGGTGGCAAGACCCAGTACTTC
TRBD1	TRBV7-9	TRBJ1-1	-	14	CASTSGTANTEAFF	TGTGCCAGCACTTCCGGGACAGCCAACACTGAAGCTTTCTTT
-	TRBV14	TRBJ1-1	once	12	CASSQGWTEAFF	TGTGCCAGCAGTCAGGGGTGGACTGAAGCTTTCTTT
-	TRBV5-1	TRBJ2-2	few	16	CASSLEPGARTGELFF	TGCGCCAGCAGCTTGGAGCCGGGGGCACGGACCGGGGAGCTGTTTTTT
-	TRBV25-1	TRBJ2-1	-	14	CASSEYIRGGEQFF	TGTGCCAGCAGTGAATATATTCGGGGCGGTGAGCAGTTCTTC
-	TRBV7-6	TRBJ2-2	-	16	CASSLLKGSGTGELFF	TGTGCCAGCAGCTTACTTAAGGGGAGCGGCACCGGGGAGCTGTTTTTT
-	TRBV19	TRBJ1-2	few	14	CASIQGPGDYGYTF	TGTGCCAGTATTCAGGGGCCCGGGGACTATGGCTACACCTTC
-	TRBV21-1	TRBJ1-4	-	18	CASSKGGDRGRNNEKLFF	TGTGCCAGCAGCAAAGGTGGGGACAGGGGGCGGAATAATGAAAAACTGTTTTTT
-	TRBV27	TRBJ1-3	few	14	CASRDGNSGNTIYF	TGTGCCAGCAGAGACGGTAACTCTGGAAACACCATATATTTT
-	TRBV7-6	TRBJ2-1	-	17	CASSPRRADVSYNEQFF	TGTGCCAGCAGCCCCCGTAGGGCAGACGTATCCTACAATGAGCAGTTCTTC
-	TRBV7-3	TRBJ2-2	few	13	CASSLMVTGELFF	TGTGCCAGCAGCTTAATGGTCACCGGGGAGCTGTTTTTT
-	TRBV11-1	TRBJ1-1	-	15	CASSTHSKMNTEAFF	TGTGCCAGCAGCACCCACAGTAAGATGAACACTGAAGCTTTCTTT
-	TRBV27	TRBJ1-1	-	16	CASSLWTDTKNTEAFF	TGTGCCAGCAGTTTATGGACAGACACCAAGAACACTGAAGCTTTCTTT
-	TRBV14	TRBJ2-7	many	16	CASSQPSGAQGLEQYF	TGTGCCAGCAGCCAACCATCAGGGGCACAGGGCCTCGAGCAGTACTTC
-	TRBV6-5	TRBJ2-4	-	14	CASRGIQAKNIQYF	TGTGCCAGCAGGGGCATTCAGGCCAAAAACATTCAGTACTTC
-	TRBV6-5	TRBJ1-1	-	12	CASSFGDTEAFF	TGTGCCAGCAGTTTTGGCGACACTGAAGCTTTCTTT
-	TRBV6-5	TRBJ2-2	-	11	CASSTLDGLFF	TGTGCCAGCAGTACTTTAGATGGGCTGTTTTTT
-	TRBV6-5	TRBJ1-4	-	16	CASSYSIGRGREKLFF	TGTGCCAGCAGTTACTCTATCGGCAGGGGAAGAGAAAAACTGTTTTTT
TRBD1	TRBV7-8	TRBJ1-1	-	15	CASSQQGQMNTEAFF	TGTGCCAGCAGCCAACAGGGACAGATGAACACTGAAGCTTTCTTT
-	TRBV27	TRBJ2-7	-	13	CASGMSANYEQYF	TGTGCCAGCGGGATGTCGGCGAATTACGAGCAGTACTTC
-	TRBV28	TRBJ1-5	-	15	CASRRYRDFFLPQHF	TGTGCCAGCAGACGATACCGGGACTTCTTTCTTCCCCAGCATTTT
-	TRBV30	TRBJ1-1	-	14	CAWSVPRARAEAFF	TGTGCCTGGAGTGTACCCAGGGCGAGAGCTGAAGCTTTCTTT
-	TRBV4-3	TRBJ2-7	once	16	CASSQDKEGRSYEQYF	TGCGCCAGCAGCCAAGATAAGGAGGGAAGGAGCTACGAGCAGTACTTC
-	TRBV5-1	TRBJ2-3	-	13	CASNYGEADTQYF	TGCGCCAGCAACTATGGGGAGGCAGATACGCAGTATTTT
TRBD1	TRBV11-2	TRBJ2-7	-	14	CASSPGTGGYEQYF	TGTGCCAGCAGTCCCGGGACAGGGGGCTACGAGCAGTACTTC
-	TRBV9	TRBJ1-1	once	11	CASSVVTEAFF	TGTGCCAGCAGCGTAGTTACTGAAGCTTTCTTT
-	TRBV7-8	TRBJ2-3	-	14	CASSLATGRYTQYF	TGTGCCAGCAGCTTAGCCACAGGGAGATATACGCAGTATTTT
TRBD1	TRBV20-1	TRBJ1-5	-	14	CSASGAGGSQPQHF	TGCAGTGCTAGTGGGGCAGGGGGCAGCCAGCCCCAGCATTTT
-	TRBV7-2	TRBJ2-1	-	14	CASSPIPTSNEQFF	TGTGCCAGCAGCCCTATACCTACCTCCAATGAGCAGTTCTTC
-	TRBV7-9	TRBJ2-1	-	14	CASSLSQPYNEQFF	TGTGCCAGCAGCTTAAGCCAGCCCTACAATGAGCAGTTCTTC
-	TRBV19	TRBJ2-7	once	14	CASSINREGYEQYF	TGTGCCAGTAGTATCAACAGGGAGGGGTACGAGCAGTACTTC
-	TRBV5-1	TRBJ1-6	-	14	CASSFNQENSPLHF	TGCGCCAGCAGCTTCAATCAGGAGAATTCACCCCTCCACTTT
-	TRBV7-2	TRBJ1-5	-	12	CASRLAGQPQHF	TGTGCCAGCAGATTAGCAGGTCAGCCCCAGCATTTT
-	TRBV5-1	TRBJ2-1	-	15	CASSPRALGNNEQFF	TGCGCCAGCAGCCCCCGGGCCCTGGGAAACAATGAGCAGTTCTTC
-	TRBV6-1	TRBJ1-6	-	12	CASSDRNSPLHF	TGTGCCAGCAGTGACAGGAATTCACCCCTCCACTTT
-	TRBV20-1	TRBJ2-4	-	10	CSARGYIQYF	TGCAGTGCTAGGGGATACATTCAGTACTTC
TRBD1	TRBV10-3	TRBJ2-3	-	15	CAIRGTGGSTDTQYF	TGTGCCATCAGGGGGACAGGGGGCAGCACAGATACGCAGTATTTT
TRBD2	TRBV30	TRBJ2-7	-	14	CAWSAGLAGYEQYF	TGTGCCTGGAGTGCGGGACTAGCGGGCTACGAGCAGTACTTC
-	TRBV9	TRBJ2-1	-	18	CASSGDPLYGLSYNEQFF	TGTGCCAGCAGCGGCGATCCCCTCTATGGGCTCTCCTACAATGAGCAGTTCTTC
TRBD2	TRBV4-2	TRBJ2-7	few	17	CASSKTLGTSGGGEQYF	TGTGCCAGCAGCAAGACCCTCGGGACTAGCGGGGGGGGCGAGCAGTACTTC
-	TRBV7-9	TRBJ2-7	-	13	CASSLNRGYEQYF	TGTGCCAGCAGCTTAAACAGAGGTTACGAGCAGTACTTC
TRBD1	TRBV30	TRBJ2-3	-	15	CAWRGWDRRTDTQYF	TGTGCCTGGAGAGGCTGGGACAGACGCACAGATACGCAGTATTTT
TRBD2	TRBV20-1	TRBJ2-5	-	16	CSASKLAGGDQETQYF	TGCAGTGCTAGTAAACTAGCGGGAGGAGATCAAGAGACCCAGTACTTC
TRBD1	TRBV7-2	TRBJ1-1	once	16	CASSLAPGQKNTEAFF	TGTGCCAGCAGCTTAGCACCGGGACAGAAGAACACTGAAGCTTTCTTT
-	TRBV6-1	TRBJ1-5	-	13	CASSEQGGQPQHF	TGTGCCAGCAGTGAACAGGGAGGCCAGCCCCAGCATTTT
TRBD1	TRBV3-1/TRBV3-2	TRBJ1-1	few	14	CASSPTPGQAEAFF	TGTGCCAGCAGCCCAACCCCGGGACAGGCTGAAGCTTTCTTT
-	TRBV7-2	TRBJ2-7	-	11	CASSPRQIMYF	TGTGCCAGCAGCCCACGACAGATTATGTACTTC
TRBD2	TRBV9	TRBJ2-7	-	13	CASSVGGFDEQYF	TGTGCCAGCAGCGTCGGGGGGTTCGACGAGCAGTACTTC
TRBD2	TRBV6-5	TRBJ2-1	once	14	CASSYGLAGGMQFF	TGTGCCAGCAGTTACGGACTAGCGGGGGGGATGCAGTTCTTC
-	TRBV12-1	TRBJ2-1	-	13	CASSFELADEQFF	TGTGCCAGCAGCTTTGAACTAGCAGATGAGCAGTTCTTC
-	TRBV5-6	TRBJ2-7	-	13	CASSFSLQHEQYF	TGTGCCAGCAGCTTTTCGTTGCAGCACGAGCAGTACTTC
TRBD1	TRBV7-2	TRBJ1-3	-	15	CASSRDRGRGNTIYF	TGTGCCAGCAGCAGGGACAGGGGCCGTGGAAACACCATATATTTT
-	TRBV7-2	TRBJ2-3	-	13	CASSSLLTDTQYF	TGTGCCAGCAGCTCCCTGCTGACAGATACGCAGTATTTT
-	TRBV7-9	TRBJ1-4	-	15	CASSFPKNGDEKLFF	TGTGCCAGCAGCTTTCCGAAAAATGGGGATGAAAAACTGTTTTTT
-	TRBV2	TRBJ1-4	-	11	CASTRAEKLFF	TGTGCCAGCACCAGGGCTGAAAAACTGTTTTTT
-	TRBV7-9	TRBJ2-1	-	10	CASSTDEQFF	TGTGCCAGCAGTACCGATGAGCAGTTCTTC